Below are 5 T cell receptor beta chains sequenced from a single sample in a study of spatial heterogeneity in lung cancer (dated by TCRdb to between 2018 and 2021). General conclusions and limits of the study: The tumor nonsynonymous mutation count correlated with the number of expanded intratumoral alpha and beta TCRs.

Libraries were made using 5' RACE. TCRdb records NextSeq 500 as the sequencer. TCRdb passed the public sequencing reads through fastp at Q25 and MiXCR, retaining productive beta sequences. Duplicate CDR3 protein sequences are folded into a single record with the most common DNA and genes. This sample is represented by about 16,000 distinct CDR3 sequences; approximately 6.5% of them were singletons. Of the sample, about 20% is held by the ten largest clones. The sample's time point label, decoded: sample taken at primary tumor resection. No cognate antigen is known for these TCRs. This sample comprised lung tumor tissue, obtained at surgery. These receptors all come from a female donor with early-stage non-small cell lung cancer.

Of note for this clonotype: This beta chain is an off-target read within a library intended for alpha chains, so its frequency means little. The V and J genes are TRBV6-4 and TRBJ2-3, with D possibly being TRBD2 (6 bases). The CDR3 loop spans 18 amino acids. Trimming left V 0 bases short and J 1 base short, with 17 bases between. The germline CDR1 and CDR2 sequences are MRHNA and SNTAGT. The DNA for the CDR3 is TGTGCCAGCAGTGACTCGACCTCGGACTACTACGGCACAGATACGCAGTATTTT. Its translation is CASSDSTSDYYGTDTQYF.

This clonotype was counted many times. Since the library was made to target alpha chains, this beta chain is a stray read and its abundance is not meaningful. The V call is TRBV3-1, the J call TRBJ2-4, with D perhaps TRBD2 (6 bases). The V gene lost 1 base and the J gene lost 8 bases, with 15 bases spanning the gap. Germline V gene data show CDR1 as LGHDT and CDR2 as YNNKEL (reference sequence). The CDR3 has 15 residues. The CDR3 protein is CASSQGRQGGDIQYF. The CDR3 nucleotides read TGTGCCAGCAGCCAAGGGCGGCAGGGAGGCGACATTCAGTACTTC.

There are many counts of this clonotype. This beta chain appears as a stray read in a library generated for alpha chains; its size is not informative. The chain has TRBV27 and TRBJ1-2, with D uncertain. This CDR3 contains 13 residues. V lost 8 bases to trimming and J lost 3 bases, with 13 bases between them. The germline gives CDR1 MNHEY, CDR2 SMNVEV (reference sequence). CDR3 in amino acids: CASRRAGDYGYTF. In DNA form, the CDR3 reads TGTGCCAGCCGGCGGGCTGGAGACTATGGCTACACCTTC.

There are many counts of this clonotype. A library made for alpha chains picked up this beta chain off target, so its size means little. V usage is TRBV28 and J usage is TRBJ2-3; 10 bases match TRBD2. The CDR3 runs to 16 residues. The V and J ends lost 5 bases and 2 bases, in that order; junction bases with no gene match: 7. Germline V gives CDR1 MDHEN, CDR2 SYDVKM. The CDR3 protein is CASSGSSGGDTDTQYF. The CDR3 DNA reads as TGTGCCAGCAGTGGGTCTAGCGGGGGTGACACAGATACGCAGTATTTT.

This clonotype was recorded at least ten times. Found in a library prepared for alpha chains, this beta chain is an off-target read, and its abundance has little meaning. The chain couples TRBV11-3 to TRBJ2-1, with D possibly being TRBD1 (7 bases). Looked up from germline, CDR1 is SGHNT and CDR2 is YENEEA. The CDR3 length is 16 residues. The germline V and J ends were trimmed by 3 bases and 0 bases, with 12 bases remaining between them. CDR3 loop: CASSFQGGSSYNEQFF. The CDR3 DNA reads TGTGCCAGCAGCTTTCAGGGGGGAAGCTCCTACAATGAGCAGTTCTTC.